This TCR beta chain was found in a study of cytomegalovirus exposure and HLA in healthy donors. Method: immunoSEQ multiplex PCR; TCRdb's copy keeps in-frame clones and lacks some. The table shows 130,000 to 150,000 clones, with around nine tenths occurring only once. Comments on this clone: Its matching antigen is unknown.

Findings and caveats of the study: That first-cohort TCR clusters tended to co-occur in the approximately 120 validation repertoires was found in a later analysis. The study designated over 150 TCR beta chains cytomegalovirus-associated.

The CDR3 loop spans 16 amino acids. Germline V gives CDR1 SGDLS, CDR2 YYNGEE. V was shortened by 2 bases and J by 0 bases, with 11 bases between the two germline ends. The study drew the donors from its approximately 130-subject validation cohort, separate from the approximately 700-subject first cohort. Sequenced input: PBMCs. The clonotype originates from a woman under 30 in good health and CMV-seropositive. The chain has TRBV9 and TRBJ1-4, with D perhaps matching TRBD1 (5 bases). The CDR3 loop reads CASSVGAGPTNEKLFF. The CDR3 bases are TGTGCCAGCAGCGTTGGGGCTGGGCCAACTAATGAAAAACTGTTTTTT.